The T cell receptor (beta chain) under discussion was sequenced for a study of cytomegalovirus exposure and HLA in healthy donors. Germline CDR1 and CDR2: MNHEY and SVGAGI. The V segment lost 6 bases and the J segment 4 bases; nucleotides outside the gene matches: 3. The CDR3 runs to 13 residues. Amplification used 60 Vbeta primers and 13 Jbeta primers. Only in-frame clones appear in the TCRdb table, and some are missing; sequencing was by immunoSEQ multiplex PCR. The sample contains 69,000 or so clones, roughly 74% of which appear only once. The sample comprised PBMCs. The TCR originated in a woman in her sixties or seventies in good health and CMV-seropositive. The genes are TRBV6-5 and TRBJ2-1; the match to TRBD2 covers 7 bases. The CDR3 DNA reads as TGTGCCAGCAGGCCAGCGGGGTACAATGAGCAGTTCTTC. This gives the protein CASRPAGYNEQFF.